Below are 23 T cell receptor beta chains sequenced from a single sample in a study of blood T cell repertoires in COVID-19 (dated by TCRdb to the early 2020s). To prepare the library, the immunoSEQ multiplex PCR assay was applied. The table comes from immuneACCESS by way of TCRdb, which keeps in-frame sequences with V and J called. Part of the clones is missing from these tables; in studies checked, under half for an unresolved V gene and the rest for unknown reasons. A total of about 220,000 clones appear in this sample, 86% of them only once. The ten largest clonotypes hold over 3% of the sample. Sequencing used PBMCs or T cells enriched from blood (not recorded which). These TCRs come from a woman between 40 and 50 years old with acute COVID-19.

This sequence joins TRBV18 and TRBJ1-1, with 9 bases fitting TRBD1. Trimming at V came to 4 bases and at J to 5 bases, leaving 8 bases not matched to a gene. The CDR3 runs 15 residues. Germline loops: CDR1 KGHSH, CDR2 LQKENI. The CDR3 is CASSLDTGGATEAFF. The CDR3 nucleotides read TGTGCCAGCTCACTAGACACAGGGGGCGCGACTGAAGCTTTCTTT.

The CDR3 nucleotides read TGTGCCAGCAGTAGAGACAGAAACTCCTACGAGCAGTACTTC. It yields the protein CASSRDRNSYEQYF. This rearrangement joins TRBV6-5 to TRBJ2-7; the D gene is possibly TRBD1 (5 bases). V was clipped by 5 bases and J by 0 bases, with 11 bases between them. CDR3 length: 14 residues. Looked up from germline, CDR1 is MNHEY and CDR2 is SVGAGI.

V and J are TRBV7-6 and TRBJ1-6, with D unclear. The CDR3 has 16 amino acids. Germline V lookup: CDR1 SGHVS, CDR2 FNYEAQ. The V end was cut by 5 bases, the J end by 7 bases, with 18 bases between. The CDR3 region has the DNA TGTGCCAGCAGCCACCCATGGACTGGAGAAAATTCACCCCTCCACTTT. This translates into CASSHPWTGENSPLHF. Combining the CDR3 with reference TRBV7-6 and TRBJ1-6 gives the whole variable domain GAGVSQSPRYKVTKRGQDVALRCDPISGHVSLYWYRQALGQGPEFLTYFNYEAQQDKSGLPNDRFSAERPEGSISTLTIQRTEQRDSAMYRCASSHPWTGENSPLHFGNGTRLTVT.

This clone came up once. The chain employs TRBV4-2 and TRBJ2-7; 11 nucleotides agree with TRBD1. The J segment lost 4 bases and the V segment lost 4 bases, leaving 15 bases of the junction unmatched. This CDR3 spans 18 amino acids. Germline-derived CDR1 and CDR2 are LGHNA and YNFKEQ. The CDR3 DNA is TGTGCCAGCAGCCCCCGGACAGGGGGCCATGTTCGAAAATACGAGCAGTACGTC. Residues: CASSPRTGGHVRKYEQYV.

The chain couples TRBV7-9 to TRBJ2-1, with 7 bases lining up with TRBD1. The V and J ends lost 4 bases and 2 bases, in that order; junction bases with no gene match: 11. The CDR3 is made up of 17 amino acids. Germline assignment: CDR1 SEHNR and CDR2 FQNEAQ (reference sequence). CDR3 DNA: TGTGCCAGCAGCTCTACTGCGCCTAGGGGGCCCTACAATGAGCAGTTCTTC. Its translation: CASSSTAPRGPYNEQFF.

The V call is TRBV2, the J call TRBJ1-2; weak D call: TRBD1 (5 bases). The CDR3 is 14 amino acids. Germline CDR1 reads SNHLY; CDR2 reads FYNNEI. Trimming cost V 4 bases and J 6 bases, with 15 bases left between them. CDR3 loop: CASSAQGRIHGYTF. In DNA form, the CDR3 reads TGTGCCAGCAGTGCCCAGGGTCGGATTCATGGCTACACCTTC.

The rearrangement links TRBV5-1 to TRBJ2-5; TRBD1 agrees at 7 bases. In germline, CDR1 is SGHRS, CDR2 YFSETQ. The CDR3 runs to 14 residues. V shed 0 bases, J shed 4 bases, and the junction held 3 bases outside the gene matches. CDR3 sequence (DNA): TGCGCCAGCAGCTTGGTTAGGGGGCTAGAGACCCAGTACTTC. It specifies CASSLVRGLETQYF.

This chain uses TRBV3-1 (or the pseudogene TRBV3-2) with TRBJ1-2; D unresolved. Trimming left V 2 bases short and J 4 bases short, with 11 bases between. The CDR3 is 14 residues long. Germline loops: CDR1 LGHDT, CDR2 YNNKEL (reference sequence). The CDR3 protein is CASSQRGSSYGYTF. In DNA, the CDR3 is TGTGCCAGCAGCCAAAGAGGCTCGAGCTATGGCTACACCTTC.

V gene TRBV5-1 combines with J gene TRBJ1-1, with D possibly being TRBD1 (6 bases). Trimming shortened V by 3 bases and J by 0 bases, and 15 bases separated the two germline ends. Germline loops: CDR1 SGHRS, CDR2 YFSETQ. This CDR3 has 16 amino acids. This CDR3 is CASSSLSGTLNTEAFF. DNA for the CDR3: TGCGCCAGCAGCTCACTTTCTGGGACACTGAACACTGAAGCTTTCTTT.

The J gene is TRBJ1-5, the V gene TRBV18, with D tentatively TRBD1 (6 bases). V was pared by 2 bases and J by 1 base, with 9 bases between. The length of the CDR3 is 15 residues. Per the germline V gene, CDR1 is KGHSH and CDR2 is LQKENI. The CDR3 nucleotides are TGTGCCAGCTCACCAGCCGGACAGAGCAATCAGCCCCAGCATTTT. Its protein product is CASSPAGQSNQPQHF.

This sequence joins TRBV6-1 and TRBJ1-4, with D perhaps TRBD1 (6 bases). V lost 1 base and J 8 bases, leaving 14 bases between the germline ends. This CDR3 spans 15 amino acids. Germline CDR1 reads MNHNS; CDR2 reads SASEGT. CDR3 amino acids: CASSEVFGTREKLFF. DNA for the CDR3: TGTGCCAGCAGTGAAGTGTTCGGGACACGGGAAAAACTGTTTTTT.

This chain uses TRBV2 with TRBJ1-6, with 10 positions matching TRBD1. This CDR3 comprises 15 residues. The germline V gene encodes CDR1 SNHLY and CDR2 FYNNEI. J lost 7 bases, V lost 4 bases, and 4 bases had no gene match. CDR3 DNA: TGTGCCAGCAGTGGAGCGGGACAGGGGAATTCACCCCTCCACTTT. It encodes CASSGAGQGNSPLHF.

V usage is TRBV4-2 and J usage is TRBJ1-1, with 9 bases fitting TRBD1. Looked up from germline, CDR1 is LGHNA and CDR2 is YNFKEQ. The CDR3 runs 16 residues. Unmatched junction bases numbered 10, after V lost 3 bases and J lost 5 bases. The CDR3: CASSQETGGSNTEAFF. CDR3 sequence (DNA): TGTGCCAGCAGCCAGGAGACAGGGGGATCTAATACTGAAGCTTTCTTT.

The rearrangement links TRBV2 to TRBJ2-7; TRBD1 is a possible D gene (6 bases). CDR1 and CDR2 from the germline V gene are SNHLY and FYNNEI. The CDR3 has 13 residues. Trimming left V 9 bases short and J 5 bases short, with 17 bases between. The CDR3 nucleotides are TGTGCCAGAAAACAGGGTTTACGGAACGAGCAGTACGTC. Protein: CARKQGLRNEQYV.

This clone was detected once. The genes are TRBV4-3 and TRBJ1-1; 8 bases map to TRBD1. Germline-derived CDR1 and CDR2 are LGHNA and YSLEER. V lost 6 bases, J lost 4 bases, and 13 bases stayed unmatched. There are 16 residues in the CDR3. In DNA, the CDR3 is TGCGCCAGCAGTTCCGGACAGGGAGTATGGGCCACTGAAGCTTTCTTT. This translates into CASSSGQGVWATEAFF.

This clone was seen only a few times. V is TRBV7-8 and J is TRBJ2-7; no clear D gene. With 1 base removed from V and 2 bases from J, the gap between germline ends came to 6 bases. The CDR3 is 13 amino acids. The germline gives CDR1 SGHVS, CDR2 FQNEAQ. In nucleotides, the CDR3 is TGTGCCAGCAGCTTAGGGTCGGCCTACGAGCAGTACGTC. As protein: CASSLGSAYEQYV.

J is TRBJ1-2 and V is TRBV12-5, with 7 bases matching TRBD1. CDR1 is LGHNT and CDR2 is FRNRAP in the germline V gene. V was clipped by 1 base and J by 0 bases; unmatched bases: 8. CDR3 size: 17 residues. CDR3 loop: CASGLAHRGLANYGYTF. Here the CDR3 DNA reads TGTGCTAGTGGTTTGGCCCACAGGGGTCTAGCTAACTATGGCTACACCTTC.

V and J are TRBV25-1 and TRBJ1-1; perhaps TRBD1 as D (6 bases). With 5 bases removed from V and 8 bases from J, the gap between germline ends came to 18 bases. Germline CDR1 MGHDK, CDR2 SYGVNS. This CDR3 region has 14 residues. The CDR3 is CASSKQGFYSEAFF. The CDR3 DNA reads as TGTGCCAGCAGTAAACAGGGTTTTTACTCGGAAGCTTTCTTT.

The CDR3 DNA reads TGTGCCAGCAGCCCAAGACTAGCGGGGACTGACAATGAGCAGTTCTTC. The encoded protein is CASSPRLAGTDNEQFF. This rearrangement joins TRBV14 to TRBJ2-1; 11 bases are shared with TRBD2. With V trimmed by 4 bases and J by 5 bases, 7 bases remained unmatched. Per germline, CDR1 SGHDN and CDR2 FVKESK. The CDR3 is made up of 16 amino acids.

The rearrangement joins TRBV11-2 to TRBJ2-1, with D possibly TRBD2 on 6 matching bases. Germline V gives CDR1 SGHAT, CDR2 FQNNGV. The CDR3 runs to 15 residues. The germline V and J ends were trimmed by 5 bases and 5 bases, with 16 bases remaining between them. CDR3 loop: CASSHRSGVDNEQFF. The DNA of the CDR3 is TGTGCCAGCAGCCACAGGTCGGGGGTTGACAATGAGCAGTTCTTC.

The CDR3 DNA is TGCGCCAGCAGCCAAGATGGGGCAGGAATATATGGCTACACCTTC. It specifies CASSQDGAGIYGYTF. The chain carries TRBV4-3 and TRBJ1-2; maybe TRBD1 (5 bases). Trimming shortened V by 0 bases and J by 5 bases, and 13 bases separated the two germline ends. CDR1 is LGHNA, CDR2 YSLEER, per germline. CDR3 length: 15 residues.

The chain recombines TRBV7-2 with TRBJ1-2; D not certain. With 5 bases removed from V and 4 bases from J, the gap between germline ends came to 11 bases. The germline gives CDR1 SGHTA, CDR2 FQGNSA. The CDR3 has 13 amino acids. The CDR3 is CASSPQASYGYTF. The CDR3, as DNA: TGTGCCAGCAGCCCCCAAGCGAGCTATGGCTACACCTTC.

This clone was recorded only once. Other DNA sequences in the sample encode the same CDR3. The chain is built from TRBV6-1 and TRBJ1-2; possibly TRBD1 for D (6 bases). The CDR3 is 14 residues long. V gave up 0 bases and J gave up 4 bases, with 9 bases separating them. In germline, CDR1 is MNHNS, CDR2 SASEGT. The CDR3: CASSEAQGPYGYTF. CDR3 nucleotides: TGTGCCAGCAGTGAAGCACAGGGACCCTATGGCTACACCTTC.